This T cell receptor beta chain was retrieved from a study of T cell responses to AZD1222 COVID-19 vaccine. Study-wide context: Both about-4-week and about-12-week second-dose recipients were combined.

The CDR3 is made up of 14 amino acids. V was pared by 4 bases and J by 0 bases, with 9 bases between. CDR1 and CDR2 (germline): LGHNA, YNFKEQ. Study-wide results and limits: At study baseline, merely a handful of AZD1222 recipients were seropositive. Sampled repertoires all dated from after the peak T cell response. Spike-spanning, vaccine-associated CD4 TCRs were dominant at 160-218 and 743-854.

Method: immunoSEQ multiplex PCR; TCRdb's copy keeps in-frame clones and lacks some. The sample holds some 150,000 clones, approximately 89% seen once. To note about this clone: Its antigen is still unknown.

The sequencing used peripheral blood, collected on day 0 of AZD1222 vaccination. The sequence was obtained from an adult in good health. J is TRBJ1-2 and V is TRBV4-2, with D maybe TRBD1 (6 bases). The CDR3 DNA is TGTGCCAGCAGCCCGGACAGTACTAACTATGGCTACACCTTC. This gives the protein CASSPDSTNYGYTF.